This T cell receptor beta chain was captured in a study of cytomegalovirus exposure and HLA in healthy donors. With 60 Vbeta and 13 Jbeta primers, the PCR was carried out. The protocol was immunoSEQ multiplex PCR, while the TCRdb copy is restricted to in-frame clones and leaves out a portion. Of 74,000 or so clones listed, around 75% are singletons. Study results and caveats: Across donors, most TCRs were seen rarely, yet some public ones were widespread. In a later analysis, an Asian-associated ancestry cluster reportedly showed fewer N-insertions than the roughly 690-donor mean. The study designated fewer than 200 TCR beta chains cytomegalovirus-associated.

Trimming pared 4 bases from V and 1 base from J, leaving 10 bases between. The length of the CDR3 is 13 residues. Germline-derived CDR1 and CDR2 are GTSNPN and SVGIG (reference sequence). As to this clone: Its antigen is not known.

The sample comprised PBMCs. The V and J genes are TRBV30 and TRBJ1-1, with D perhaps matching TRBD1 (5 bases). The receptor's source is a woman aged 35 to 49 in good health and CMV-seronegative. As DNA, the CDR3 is TGTGCCTGGACCCTCGACAGGAACACTGAAGCTTTCTTT. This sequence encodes CAWTLDRNTEAFF.